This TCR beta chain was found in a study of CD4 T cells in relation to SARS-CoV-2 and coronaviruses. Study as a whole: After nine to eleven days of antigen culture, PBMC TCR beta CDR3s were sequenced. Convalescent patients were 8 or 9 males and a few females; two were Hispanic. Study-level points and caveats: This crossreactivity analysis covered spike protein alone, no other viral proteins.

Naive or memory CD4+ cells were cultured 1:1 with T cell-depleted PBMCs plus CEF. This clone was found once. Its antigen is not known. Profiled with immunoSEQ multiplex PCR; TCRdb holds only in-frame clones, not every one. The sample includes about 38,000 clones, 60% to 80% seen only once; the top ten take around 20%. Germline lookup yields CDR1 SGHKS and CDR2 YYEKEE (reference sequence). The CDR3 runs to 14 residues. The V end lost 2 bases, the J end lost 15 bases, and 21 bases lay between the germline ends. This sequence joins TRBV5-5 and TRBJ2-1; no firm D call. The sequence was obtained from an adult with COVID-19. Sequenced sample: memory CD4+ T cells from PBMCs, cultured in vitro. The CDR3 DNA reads TGTGCCAGCAGCTTTTTATCCGGCGCTGGGCTTTGGTTCTTC. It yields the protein CASSFLSGAGLWFF.